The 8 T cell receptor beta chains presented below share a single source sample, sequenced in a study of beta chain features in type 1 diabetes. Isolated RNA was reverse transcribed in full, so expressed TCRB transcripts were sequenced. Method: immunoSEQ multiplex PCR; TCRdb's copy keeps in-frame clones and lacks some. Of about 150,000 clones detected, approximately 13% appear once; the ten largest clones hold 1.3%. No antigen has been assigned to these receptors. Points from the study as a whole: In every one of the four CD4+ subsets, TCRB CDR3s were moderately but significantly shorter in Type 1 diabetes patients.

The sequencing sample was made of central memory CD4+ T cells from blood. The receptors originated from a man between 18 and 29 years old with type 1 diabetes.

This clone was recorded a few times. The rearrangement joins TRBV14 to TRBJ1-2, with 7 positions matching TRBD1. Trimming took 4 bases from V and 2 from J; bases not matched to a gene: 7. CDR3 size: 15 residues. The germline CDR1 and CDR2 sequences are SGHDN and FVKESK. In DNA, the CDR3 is TGTGCCAGCAGCCCGATCGAGGGGGCGAACTATGGCTACACCTTC. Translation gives CASSPIEGANYGYTF.

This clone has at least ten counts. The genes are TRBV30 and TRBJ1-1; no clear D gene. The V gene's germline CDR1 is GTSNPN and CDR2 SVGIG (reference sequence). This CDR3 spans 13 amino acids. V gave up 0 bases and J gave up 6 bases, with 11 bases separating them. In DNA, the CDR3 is TGTGCCTGGAGTGTAGAGGCCCGAGCTGAAGCTTTCTTT. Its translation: CAWSVEARAEAFF.

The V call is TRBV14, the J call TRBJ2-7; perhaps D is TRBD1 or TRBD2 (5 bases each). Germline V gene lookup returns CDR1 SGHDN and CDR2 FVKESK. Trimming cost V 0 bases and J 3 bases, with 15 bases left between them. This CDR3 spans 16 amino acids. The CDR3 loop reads CASSQDKWGTDYEQYF. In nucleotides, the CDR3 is TGTGCCAGCAGCCAAGATAAATGGGGGACCGACTACGAGCAGTACTTC.

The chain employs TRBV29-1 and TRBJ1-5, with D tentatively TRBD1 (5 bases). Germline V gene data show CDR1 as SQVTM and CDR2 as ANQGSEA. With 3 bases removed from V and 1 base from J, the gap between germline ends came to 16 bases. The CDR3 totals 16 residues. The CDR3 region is CSVDLVWGRSNQPQHF. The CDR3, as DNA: TGCAGCGTTGATCTGGTCTGGGGACGGAGCAATCAGCCCCAGCATTTT.

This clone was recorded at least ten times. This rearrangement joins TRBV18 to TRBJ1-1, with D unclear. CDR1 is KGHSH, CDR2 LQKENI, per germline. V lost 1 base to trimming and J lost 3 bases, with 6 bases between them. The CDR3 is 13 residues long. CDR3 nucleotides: TGTGCCAGCTCACCACTATCAGACACTGAAGCTTTCTTT. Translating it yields CASSPLSDTEAFF. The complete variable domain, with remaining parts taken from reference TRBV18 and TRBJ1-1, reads NAGVMQNPRHLVRRRGQEARLRCSPMKGHSHVYWYRQLPEEGLKFMVYLQKENIIDESGMPKERFSAEFPKEGPSILRIQQVVRGDSAAYFCASSPLSDTEAFFGQGTRLTVV.

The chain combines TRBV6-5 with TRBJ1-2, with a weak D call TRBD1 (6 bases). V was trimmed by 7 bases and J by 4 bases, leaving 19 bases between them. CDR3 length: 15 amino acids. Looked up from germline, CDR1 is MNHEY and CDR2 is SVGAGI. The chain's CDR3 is CASTKTTQGFYGYTF. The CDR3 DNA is TGTGCCAGCACTAAAACAACACAGGGTTTCTATGGCTACACCTTC.

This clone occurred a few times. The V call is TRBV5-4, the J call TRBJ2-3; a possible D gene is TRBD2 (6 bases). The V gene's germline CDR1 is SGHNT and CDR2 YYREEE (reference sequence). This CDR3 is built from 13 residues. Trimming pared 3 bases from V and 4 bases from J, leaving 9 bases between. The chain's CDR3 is CASSSGGADTQYF. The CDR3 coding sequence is TGTGCCAGCAGCTCCGGCGGGGCAGATACGCAGTATTTT.

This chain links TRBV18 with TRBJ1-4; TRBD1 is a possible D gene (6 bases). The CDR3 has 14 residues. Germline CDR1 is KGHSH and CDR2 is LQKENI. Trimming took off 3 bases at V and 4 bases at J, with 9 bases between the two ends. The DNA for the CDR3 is TGTGCCAGCTCACCTAGACAGGATAATGAAAAACTGTTTTTT. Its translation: CASSPRQDNEKLFF. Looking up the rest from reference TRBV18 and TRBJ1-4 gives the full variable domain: NAGVMQNPRHLVRRRGQEARLRCSPMKGHSHVYWYRQLPEEGLKFMVYLQKENIIDESGMPKERFSAEFPKEGPSILRIQQVVRGDSAAYFCASSPRQDNEKLFFGSGTQLSVL.